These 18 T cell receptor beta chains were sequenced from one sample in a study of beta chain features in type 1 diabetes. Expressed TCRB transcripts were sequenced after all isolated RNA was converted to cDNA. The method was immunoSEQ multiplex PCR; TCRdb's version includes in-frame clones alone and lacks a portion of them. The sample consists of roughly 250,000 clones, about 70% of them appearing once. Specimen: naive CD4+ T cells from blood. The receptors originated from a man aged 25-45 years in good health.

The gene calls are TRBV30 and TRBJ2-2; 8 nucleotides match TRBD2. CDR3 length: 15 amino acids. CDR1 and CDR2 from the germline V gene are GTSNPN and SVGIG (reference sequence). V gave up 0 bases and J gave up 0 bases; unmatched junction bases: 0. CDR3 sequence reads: CAWSVLAANTGELFF. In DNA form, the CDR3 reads TGTGCCTGGAGTGTACTAGCGGCGAACACCGGGGAGCTGTTTTTT. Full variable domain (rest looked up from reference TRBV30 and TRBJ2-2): SQTIHQWPATLVQPVGSPLSLECTVEGTSNPNLYWYRQAAGRGLQLLFYSVGIGQISSEVPQNLSASRPQDRQFILSSKKLLLSDSGFYLCAWSVLAANTGELFFGEGSRLTVL.

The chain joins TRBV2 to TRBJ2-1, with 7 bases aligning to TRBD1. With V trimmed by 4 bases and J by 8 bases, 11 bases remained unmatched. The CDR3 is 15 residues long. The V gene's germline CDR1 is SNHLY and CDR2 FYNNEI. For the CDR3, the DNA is TGTGCCAGCAGTGGTACAGGGGAGCTAGTTTATGAGCAGTTCTTC. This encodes CASSGTGELVYEQFF.

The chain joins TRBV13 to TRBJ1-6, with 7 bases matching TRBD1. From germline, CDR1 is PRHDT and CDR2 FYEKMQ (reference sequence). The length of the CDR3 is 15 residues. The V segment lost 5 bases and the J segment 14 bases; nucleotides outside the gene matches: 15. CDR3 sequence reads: CASSQEGTALRTLHF. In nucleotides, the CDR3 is TGTGCCAGCAGCCAAGAGGGGACAGCGCTTAGGACCCTCCACTTT.

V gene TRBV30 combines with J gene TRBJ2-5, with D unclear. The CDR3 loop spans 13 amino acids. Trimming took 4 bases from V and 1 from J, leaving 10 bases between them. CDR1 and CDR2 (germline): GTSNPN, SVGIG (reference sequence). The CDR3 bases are TGTGCCTGGAATAACGGCCCCCAAGAGACCCAGTACTTC. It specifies CAWNNGPQETQYF.

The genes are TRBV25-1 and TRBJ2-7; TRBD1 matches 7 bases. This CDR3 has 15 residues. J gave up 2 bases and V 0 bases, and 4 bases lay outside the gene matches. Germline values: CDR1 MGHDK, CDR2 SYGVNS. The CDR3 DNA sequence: TGTGCCAGCAGTGAATATTTAGGGGGCCCCTACGAGCAGTACTTC. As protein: CASSEYLGGPYEQYF.

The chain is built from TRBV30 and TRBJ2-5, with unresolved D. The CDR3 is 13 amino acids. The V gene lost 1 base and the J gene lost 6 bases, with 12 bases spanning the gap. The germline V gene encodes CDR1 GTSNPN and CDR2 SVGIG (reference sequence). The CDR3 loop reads CAWSGSATKTQYF. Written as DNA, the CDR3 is TGTGCCTGGAGTGGCTCAGCCACAAAGACCCAGTACTTC.

The CDR3: CSVTISGKRTDTQYF. DNA for the CDR3: TGCAGCGTTACGATTAGCGGGAAGAGGACAGATACGCAGTATTTT. The genes are TRBV29-1 and TRBJ2-3; 8 nucleotides match TRBD2. The CDR3 totals 15 residues. Losses at the gene ends were 5 bases for V and 3 bases for J; bases not matched to a gene: 10. CDR1 is SQVTM, CDR2 ANQGSEA, per germline.

This chain's CDR3 is CSLWAPGDKETQYF. In DNA, the CDR3 is TGCAGTCTCTGGGCCCCGGGGGACAAAGAGACCCAGTACTTC. The chain uses TRBV29-1 and TRBJ2-5; D is possibly TRBD1 or TRBD2 (6 bases each). Germline CDR1 reads SQVTM; CDR2 reads ANQGSEA. The CDR3 spans 14 residues.

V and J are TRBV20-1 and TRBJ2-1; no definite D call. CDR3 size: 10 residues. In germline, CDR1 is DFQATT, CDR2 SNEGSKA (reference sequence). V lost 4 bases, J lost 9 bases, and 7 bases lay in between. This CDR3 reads CSATRGEQFF. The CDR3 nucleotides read TGCAGTGCTACCCGAGGTGAGCAGTTCTTC.

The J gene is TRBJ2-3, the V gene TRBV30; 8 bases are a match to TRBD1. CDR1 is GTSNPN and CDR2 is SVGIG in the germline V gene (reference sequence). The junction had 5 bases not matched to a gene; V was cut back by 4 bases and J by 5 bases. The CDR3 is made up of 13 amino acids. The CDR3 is CAWTGQGRDTQYF. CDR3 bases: TGTGCCTGGACTGGACAGGGTCGAGATACGCAGTATTTT. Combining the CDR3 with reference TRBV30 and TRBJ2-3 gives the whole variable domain SQTIHQWPATLVQPVGSPLSLECTVEGTSNPNLYWYRQAAGRGLQLLFYSVGIGQISSEVPQNLSASRPQDRQFILSSKKLLLSDSGFYLCAWTGQGRDTQYFGPGTRLTVL.

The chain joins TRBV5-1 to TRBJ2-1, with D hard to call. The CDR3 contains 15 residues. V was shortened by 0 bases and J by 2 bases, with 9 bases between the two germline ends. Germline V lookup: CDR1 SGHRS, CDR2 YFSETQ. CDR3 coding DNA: TGCGCCAGCAGCTTGGACAGTGCTACCTACAATGAGCAGTTCTTC. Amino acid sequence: CASSLDSATYNEQFF.

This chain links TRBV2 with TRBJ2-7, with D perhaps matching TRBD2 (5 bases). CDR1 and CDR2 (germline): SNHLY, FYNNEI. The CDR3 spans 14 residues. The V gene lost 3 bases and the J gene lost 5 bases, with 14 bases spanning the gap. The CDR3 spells CASSDSREGHEQYF. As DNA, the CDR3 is TGTGCCAGCAGTGACTCCCGGGAAGGGCACGAGCAGTACTTC.

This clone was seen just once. The DNA for the CDR3 is TGTGCCAGTAGTATACGCACAGGGGGAAATTCCCACTATGGCTACACCTTC. This encodes CASSIRTGGNSHYGYTF. This rearrangement joins TRBV19 to TRBJ1-2; 8 nucleotides align to TRBD1. The length of the CDR3 is 17 residues. Germline V gene sequence: CDR1 LNHDA, CDR2 SQIVND (reference sequence). After removal of 2 bases from V and 3 bases from J, the junction contained 11 bases not matched to a gene.

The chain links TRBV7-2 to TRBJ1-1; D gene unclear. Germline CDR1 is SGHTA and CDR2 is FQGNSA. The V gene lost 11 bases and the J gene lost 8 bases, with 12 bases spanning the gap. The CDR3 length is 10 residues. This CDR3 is CAFSAQEAFF. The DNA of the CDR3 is TGTGCCTTCTCAGCCCAAGAAGCTTTCTTT.

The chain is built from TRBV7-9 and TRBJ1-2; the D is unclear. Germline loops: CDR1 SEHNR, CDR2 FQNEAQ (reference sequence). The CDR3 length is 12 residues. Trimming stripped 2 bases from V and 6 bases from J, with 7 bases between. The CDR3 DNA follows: TGTGCCAGCAGCTTACAGGCTCATGGCTACACCTTC. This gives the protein CASSLQAHGYTF.

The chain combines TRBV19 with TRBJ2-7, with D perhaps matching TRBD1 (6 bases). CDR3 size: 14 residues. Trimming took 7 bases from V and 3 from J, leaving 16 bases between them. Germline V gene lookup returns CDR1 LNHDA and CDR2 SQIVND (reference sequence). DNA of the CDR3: TGTGCCAGTAAAAGGCAGGGGAAAAACTACGAGCAGTACTTC. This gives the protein CASKRQGKNYEQYF.

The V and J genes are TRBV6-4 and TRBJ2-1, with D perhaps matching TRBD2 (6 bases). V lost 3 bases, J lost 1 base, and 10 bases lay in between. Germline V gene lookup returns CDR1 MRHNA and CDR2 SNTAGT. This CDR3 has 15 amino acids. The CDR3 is CASSESGLSYNEQFF. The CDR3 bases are TGTGCCAGCAGTGAGTCCGGACTATCCTACAATGAGCAGTTCTTC.

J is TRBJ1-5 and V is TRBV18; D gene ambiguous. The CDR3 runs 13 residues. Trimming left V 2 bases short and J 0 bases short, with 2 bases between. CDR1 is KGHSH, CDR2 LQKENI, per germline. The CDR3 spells CASSPSSNQPQHF. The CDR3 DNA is TGTGCCAGCTCACCAAGTAGCAATCAGCCCCAGCATTTT.